The 21 T cell receptor beta chains below were found in one sample sequenced in a study of cytomegalovirus exposure and HLA in healthy donors. Primers: 60 Vbeta forward and 13 Jbeta reverse. Measured with immunoSEQ multiplex PCR; TCRdb has only the in-frame clones, and not every one. The top ten hold around 7% of the sample, which has roughly 150,000 clones, 65% to 80% seen once. Sequenced input: PBMCs. Source of these receptors: a man between 40 and 49 years old in good health and CMV-seropositive.

The V and J genes are TRBV2 and TRBJ2-5, with 7 bases identical to TRBD2. Germline values: CDR1 SNHLY, CDR2 FYNNEI. The CDR3 totals 13 residues. V gave up 7 bases and J gave up 5 bases; unmatched junction bases: 7. CDR3 residues: CASMRRERETQYF. CDR3 nucleotide sequence: TGTGCCAGCATGCGGCGGGAGAGGGAGACCCAGTACTTC.

This clone appeared a few times. This chain links TRBV7-8 with TRBJ2-1; 11 positions agree with TRBD2. The CDR3 loop spans 16 amino acids. V trimming: 1 base; J trimming: 12 bases; junction bases outside the gene matches: 11. Germline V gene data show CDR1 as SGHVS and CDR2 as FQNEAQ. The CDR3 spells CASSLELAGGRFGQFF. The CDR3 coding sequence is TGTGCCAGCAGCTTAGAGCTAGCGGGAGGCCGATTTGGGCAGTTCTTC. The full variable domain, in which reference TRBV7-8 and TRBJ2-1 provide the parts outside the CDR3, is GAGVSQSPRYKVAKRGQDVALRCDPISGHVSLFWYQQALGQGPEFLTYFQNEAQLDKSGLPSDRFFAERPEGSVSTLKIQRTQQEDSAVYLCASSLELAGGRFGQFFGPGTRLTVL.

V usage is TRBV2 and J usage is TRBJ2-2; the match to TRBD1 covers 8 bases. Germline trimming cut 5 bases from V and 2 bases from J; bases unmatched to any gene: 4. This CDR3 has 15 residues. In germline, CDR1 is SNHLY, CDR2 FYNNEI. CDR3 loop: CASSRDRPNTGELFF. In DNA form, the CDR3 reads TGTGCCAGCAGTAGGGACAGGCCAAACACCGGGGAGCTGTTTTTT.

The chain uses TRBV5-4 and TRBJ2-3, with D unresolved. Trimming left V 5 bases short and J 2 bases short, with 15 bases between. Per germline, CDR1 SGHNT and CDR2 YYREEE (reference sequence). The CDR3 is 15 amino acids. CDR3 sequence: CASRPQNPTTDTQYF. CDR3 DNA sequence: TGTGCCAGCAGGCCACAAAACCCCACCACAGATACGCAGTATTTT. The variable domain in full, completed from reference TRBV5-4 and TRBJ2-3, reads ETGVTQSPTHLIKTRGQQVTLRCSSQSGHNTVSWYQQALGQGPQFIFQYYREEENGRGNFPPRFSGLQFPNYSSELNVNALELDDSALYLCASRPQNPTTDTQYFGPGTRLTVL.

The V gene is TRBV6-1, the J gene TRBJ2-7; 9 nucleotides agree with TRBD2. Germline V gives CDR1 MNHNS, CDR2 SASEGT. The CDR3 runs 13 residues. V lost 9 bases to trimming and J lost 5 bases; unmatched junction nucleotides: 8. CDR3 residues: CASSTSGRDEQYF. The CDR3 DNA follows: TGTGCCAGTTCGACTAGCGGAAGGGACGAGCAGTACTTC.

This chain joins TRBV19 and TRBJ2-7, with D possibly TRBD2 on 6 matching bases. This CDR3 has 15 amino acids. V was shortened by 5 bases and J by 2 bases, with 16 bases between the two germline ends. The germline V gene has CDR1 LNHDA and CDR2 SQIVND (reference sequence). For the CDR3, the DNA is TGTGCCAGTAGTTCCGTAGAGGGACTGGCCTACGAGCAGTACTTC. It codes for CASSSVEGLAYEQYF.

The V and J genes are TRBV18 and TRBJ1-1; TRBD1 matches 9 bases. This CDR3 comprises 14 residues. The J segment lost 4 bases and the V segment lost 5 bases, leaving 5 bases of the junction unmatched. Germline lookup yields CDR1 KGHSH and CDR2 LQKENI. The CDR3 DNA sequence: TGTGCCAGCTCATCCGACAGGGGGGTCACTGAAGCTTTCTTT. Translating it yields CASSSDRGVTEAFF.

V usage is TRBV6-5 and J usage is TRBJ2-1, with D hard to call. Looked up from germline, CDR1 is MNHEY and CDR2 is SVGAGI. Trimming shortened V by 7 bases and J by 4 bases, and 11 bases separated the two germline ends. The CDR3 consists of 13 residues. The CDR3 spells CASTSDKYNEQFF. In nucleotides, the CDR3 is TGTGCCAGCACCAGTGACAAGTACAATGAGCAGTTCTTC.

The chain carries TRBV15 and TRBJ2-3; 7 positions agree with TRBD1. Germline CDR1 is LNHNV and CDR2 is YYDKDF (reference sequence). V trimming: 8 bases; J trimming: 7 bases; junction bases outside the gene matches: 9. This CDR3 is built from 13 residues. The CDR3 DNA follows: TGTGCCACCGCACCTAGGGGACAGAATACGCAGTATTTT. Translating it yields CATAPRGQNTQYF.

The chain recombines TRBV28 with TRBJ2-1; 8 bases fit TRBD2. The CDR3 loop spans 16 amino acids. Germline V lookup: CDR1 MDHEN, CDR2 SYDVKM. J was trimmed by 6 bases and V by 3 bases; bases with no gene match: 10. As DNA, the CDR3 is TGTGCCAGCAGTTTGTGGCGGGAGGCGCGCGGCAATGAGCAGTTCTTC. Translation gives CASSLWREARGNEQFF.

The V call is TRBV28, the J call TRBJ2-7; 10 bases fit TRBD2. From germline, CDR1 is MDHEN and CDR2 SYDVKM. The length of the CDR3 is 13 residues. V lost 8 bases to trimming and J lost 5 bases; unmatched junction nucleotides: 6. The chain's CDR3 is CASGVAGGDEQYF. The CDR3 nucleotides are TGTGCCAGCGGGGTAGCGGGAGGTGACGAGCAGTACTTC.

V gene TRBV5-1 combines with J gene TRBJ2-5, with TRBD1 matching over 8 bases. The J call may be in error: the DNA end matches TRBJ2-7 better. The germline V gene encodes CDR1 SGHRS and CDR2 YFSETQ. The CDR3 spans 15 residues. This CDR3 is CASSLGQGAQYEQYF. CDR3 DNA sequence: TGCGCCAGCAGCTTGGGCCAGGGGGCGCAGTACGAGCAGTACTTC.

The V call is TRBV6-5, the J call TRBJ1-1, with D hard to call. Germline loops: CDR1 MNHEY, CDR2 SVGAGI. CDR3 length: 13 residues. V was cut by 2 bases and J by 4 bases, with 8 bases left in between. In DNA form, the CDR3 reads TGTGCCAGCAGTTACGTTATATCCACTGAAGCTTTCTTT. It codes for CASSYVISTEAFF.

The chain employs TRBV30 and TRBJ2-2; TRBD2 aligns across 13 bases. Germline V gives CDR1 GTSNPN, CDR2 SVGIG (reference sequence). The V and J ends lost 1 base and 3 bases, in that order; junction bases with no gene match: 2. The CDR3 spans 16 residues. Here the CDR3 DNA reads TGTGCCTGGAGTGGCGGACTAGCGGGAGACACCGGGGAGCTGTTTTTT. Translating it yields CAWSGGLAGDTGELFF.

Concerning this clone itself: Without the conserved terminal phenylalanine or tryptophan, this CDR3 likely stems from a read error. This sequence joins TRBV27 and TRBJ1-2; D is ambiguous. Germline assignment: CDR1 MNHEY and CDR2 SMNVEV (reference sequence). The V end lost 4 bases, the J end lost 1 base, and 4 bases lay between the germline ends. This CDR3 comprises 12 residues. The CDR3 nucleotides are TGTGCCAGCAGTTCCGATAACTATGGCTACACCCTC. This codes for CASSSDNYGYTL.

J is TRBJ2-7 and V is TRBV5-1; 8 bases match TRBD2. V was pared by 0 bases and J by 2 bases, with 4 bases of the junction left unmatched. Germline CDR1 SGHRS, CDR2 YFSETQ. CDR3 size: 15 residues. As DNA, the CDR3 is TGCGCCAGCAGCTTGGAGCCGGGAGGGACCTACGAGCAGTACTTC. Its protein is CASSLEPGGTYEQYF.

This chain links TRBV10-3 with TRBJ2-5, with D maybe TRBD2 (5 bases). V lost 8 bases and J 2 bases, leaving 15 bases between the germline ends. Germline V gene sequence: CDR1 ENHRY, CDR2 SYGVKD. The CDR3 has 14 amino acids. The CDR3 DNA sequence: TGTGCCATCGGGCAGAACCGGGAACAAGAGACCCAGTACTTC. Protein: CAIGQNREQETQYF.

A word on this clone: Other DNA variants within this sample encode the same CDR3. The rearrangement joins TRBV11-2 to TRBJ1-5; 7 nucleotides agree with TRBD1. The germline V gene encodes CDR1 SGHAT and CDR2 FQNNGV. V gave up 5 bases and J gave up 7 bases; unmatched junction bases: 5. There are 13 residues in the CDR3. The CDR3 protein is CASSLDRDQPQHF. The DNA for the CDR3 is TGTGCCAGCAGCCTTGACAGGGACCAGCCCCAGCATTTT.

This clone was counted a single time. V usage is TRBV5-6 and J usage is TRBJ1-1; a weak D match, TRBD1 (5 bases). V gave up 1 base and J gave up 5 bases, with 9 bases separating them. The germline V gene has CDR1 SGHDT and CDR2 YYEEEE. CDR3 length equals 13 residues. In DNA, the CDR3 is TGTGCCAGCAGCTTGAGGGGTGGAACTGAAGCTTTCTTT. Translated, it gives CASSLRGGTEAFF.

V and J are TRBV18 and TRBJ1-4, with a possible D match to TRBD1 (5 bases). CDR3 length equals 13 residues. The germline V gene has CDR1 KGHSH and CDR2 LQKENI. V was pared by 6 bases and J by 8 bases, with 13 bases between. The CDR3 nucleotides are TGTGCCAGCTCGGGGGGGACGGCCGAAAAACTGTTTTTT. Protein sequence: CASSGGTAEKLFF. Variable domain in full (rest from reference TRBV18 and TRBJ1-4): NAGVMQNPRHLVRRRGQEARLRCSPMKGHSHVYWYRQLPEEGLKFMVYLQKENIIDESGMPKERFSAEFPKEGPSILRIQQVVRGDSAAYFCASSGGTAEKLFFGSGTQLSVL.

The chain joins TRBV4-2 to TRBJ1-4, with D tentatively TRBD1 (5 bases). Trimming stripped 0 bases from V and 5 bases from J, with 10 bases between. This CDR3 region has 15 residues. The germline CDR1 and CDR2 sequences are LGHNA and YNFKEQ. The CDR3: CASSQEAGSNEKLFF. CDR3 sequence (DNA): TGTGCCAGCAGCCAAGAGGCAGGGTCAAATGAAAAACTGTTTTTT.